The T cell receptor beta chain under discussion was sequenced for a study of CD8 T cells in Susac syndrome. With random hexamers, reverse transcription was performed on about 0.5 to 1 ug of RNA. The immunoSEQ assay covered 54 Vbeta and 13 Jbeta segments for CDR3. TCRdb re-derived calls from the immunoSEQ multiplex PCR reads in MiXCR, one entry per CDR3 protein. Counted here are 200,000 or so distinct CDR3 sequences, around 90% occurring once; the ten biggest clones make up over 0.1%. CD8+ and CD4+ T cells circulating in blood were sequenced for TCR beta. Bulk CD8+ and CD4+ cells came from magnetic negative isolation; CD8+ TEMRA by FACS. CDR1 is SEHNR and CDR2 is FQNEAQ in the germline V gene (reference sequence). The V end was cut by 2 bases, the J end by 5 bases, with 12 bases between. The CDR3 extends over 14 amino acids.

V and J are TRBV7-9 and TRBJ2-5; D is tentatively TRBD1 or TRBD2 (6 bases each). The specimen was CD8+ T cells from PBMCs. This receptor was identified in a human donor with multiple sclerosis. The CDR3 is CASSLSRGVETQYF. In DNA, the CDR3 is TGTGCCAGCAGCTTATCGAGGGGGGTTGAGACCCAGTACTTC.